This T cell receptor beta chain was sequenced in a study of cytomegalovirus exposure and HLA in healthy donors. Of note for this clone: Its target is unknown.

Libraries were prepared by immunoSEQ multiplex PCR; TCRdb keeps only in-frame clonotypes and omits some of them. The table shows fewer than 200,000 clones, with about 89% occurring only once. The germline V gene has CDR1 SGHDN and CDR2 FVKESK. The CDR3 has 11 amino acids. V dropped 3 bases and J dropped 10 bases, with 9 bases sitting between them. The study, taken as a whole, reports: There were a few CMV-associated chains whose specificity for CMV antigens was confirmed in vitro.

V and J are TRBV14 and TRBJ1-1, with D unresolved. Sequenced input: PBMCs. This receptor was taken from a young man in good health and CMV-seropositive. CDR3 nucleotides: TGTGCCAGCAGCCACAACGGTGTAGCTTTCTTT. Translating gives CASSHNGVAFF.